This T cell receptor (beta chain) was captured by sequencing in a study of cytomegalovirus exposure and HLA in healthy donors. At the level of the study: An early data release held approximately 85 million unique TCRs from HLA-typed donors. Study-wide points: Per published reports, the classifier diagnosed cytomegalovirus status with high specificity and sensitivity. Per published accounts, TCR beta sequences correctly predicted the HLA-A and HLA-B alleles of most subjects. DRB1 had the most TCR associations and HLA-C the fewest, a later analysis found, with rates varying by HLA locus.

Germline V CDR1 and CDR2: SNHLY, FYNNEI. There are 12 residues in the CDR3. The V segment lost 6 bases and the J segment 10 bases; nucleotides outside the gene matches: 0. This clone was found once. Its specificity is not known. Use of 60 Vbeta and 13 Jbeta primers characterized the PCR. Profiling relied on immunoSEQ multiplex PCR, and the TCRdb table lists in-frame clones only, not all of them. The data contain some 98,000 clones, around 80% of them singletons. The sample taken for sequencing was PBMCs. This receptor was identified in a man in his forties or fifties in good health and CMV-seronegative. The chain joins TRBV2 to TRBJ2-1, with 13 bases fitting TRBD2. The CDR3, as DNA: TGTGCCAGCAGGGGACTAGCGGGGGAGCAGTTCTTC. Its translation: CASRGLAGEQFF.